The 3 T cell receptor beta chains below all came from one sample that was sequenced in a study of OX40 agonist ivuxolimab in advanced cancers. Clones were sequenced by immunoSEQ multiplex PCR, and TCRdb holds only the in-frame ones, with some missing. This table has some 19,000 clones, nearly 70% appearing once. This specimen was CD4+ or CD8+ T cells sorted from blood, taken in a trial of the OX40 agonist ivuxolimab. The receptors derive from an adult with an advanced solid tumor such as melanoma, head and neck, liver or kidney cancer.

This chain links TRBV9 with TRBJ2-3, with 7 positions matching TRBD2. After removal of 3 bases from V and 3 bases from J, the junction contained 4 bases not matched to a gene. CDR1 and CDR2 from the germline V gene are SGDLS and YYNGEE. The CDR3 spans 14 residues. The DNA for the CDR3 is TGTGCCAGCAGCGGGCGGGAGTGGACAGATACGCAGTATTTT. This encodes CASSGREWTDTQYF.

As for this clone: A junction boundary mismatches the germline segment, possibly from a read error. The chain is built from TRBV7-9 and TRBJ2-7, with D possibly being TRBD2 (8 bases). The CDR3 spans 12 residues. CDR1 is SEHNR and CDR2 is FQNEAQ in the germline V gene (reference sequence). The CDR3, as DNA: TGTGCCAGCAGCTCGGGAGGGGGCCTTAGGGATTTC. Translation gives CASSSGGGLRDF.

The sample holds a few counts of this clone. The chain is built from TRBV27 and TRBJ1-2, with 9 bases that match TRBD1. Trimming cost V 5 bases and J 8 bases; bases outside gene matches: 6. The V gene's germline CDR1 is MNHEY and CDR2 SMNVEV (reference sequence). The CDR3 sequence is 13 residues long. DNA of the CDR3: TGTGCCAGCAGTCCCGGGACAGGGTGGGGCTACACCTTC. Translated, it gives CASSPGTGWGYTF.